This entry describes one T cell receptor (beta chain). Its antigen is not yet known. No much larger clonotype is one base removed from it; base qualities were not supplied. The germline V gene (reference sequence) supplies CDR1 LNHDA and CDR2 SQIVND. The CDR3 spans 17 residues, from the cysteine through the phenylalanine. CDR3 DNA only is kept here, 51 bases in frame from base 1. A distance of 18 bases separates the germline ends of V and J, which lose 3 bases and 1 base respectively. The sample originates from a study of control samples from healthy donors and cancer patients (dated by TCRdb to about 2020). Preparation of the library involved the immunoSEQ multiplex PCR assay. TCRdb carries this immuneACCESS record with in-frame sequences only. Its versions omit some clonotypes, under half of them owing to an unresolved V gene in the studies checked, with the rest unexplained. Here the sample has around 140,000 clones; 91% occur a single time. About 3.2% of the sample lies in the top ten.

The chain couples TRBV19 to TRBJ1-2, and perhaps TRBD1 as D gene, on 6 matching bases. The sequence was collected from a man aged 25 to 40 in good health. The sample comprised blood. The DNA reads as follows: TGTGCCAGTAGTATTGACACACGGGGGGCGTTTAACTATGGCTACACCTTC. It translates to CASSIDTRGAFNYGYTF.